This is a list of T cell receptor beta chains from one sample in a study of metastatic and nonmetastatic thyroid tumors. TCRdb re-called the PCR reads through MiXCR. The sample carries 30,000 to 40,000 clones, 35% recorded once. The sequencing input was tumor tissue. These receptors were collected from a female donor with papillary thyroid cancer or a benign thyroid nodule (not recorded which). Some clones in this sample may be carry-over from other donors' samples. Both conserved end residues are part of each CDR3. The D gene is left open where the match is weak. Only part of the rows carry a size: once, few, many, or a class if the clone is expanded.

D gene	V gene	J gene	clone size	CDR3 protein	CDR3 DNA
TRBD1	TRBV27	TRBJ2-5	medium-sized	CASSSSGTGGGETQYF	TGTGCCAGCAGTTCCTCGGGGACAGGGGGCGGGGAGACCCAGTACTTC
.	TRBV28	TRBJ2-6	.	CASRPRGVPLLANVLTF	TGTGCCAGCAGGCCACGAGGGGTCCCCTTGTTGGCCAACGTCCTGACTTTC
TRBD2	TRBV20-1	TRBJ2-3	.	CSARGLHGTSATDTQYF	TGCAGTGCTAGAGGCCTACACGGGACTAGCGCCACAGATACGCAGTATTTT
TRBD2	TRBV11-2	TRBJ2-2	once	CASSLNSGRYTGELFF	TGTGCCAGCAGCCTAAACAGCGGGAGGTACACCGGGGAGCTGTTTTTT
.	TRBV5-8	TRBJ2-2	.	CASTRRGNTGELFF	TGTGCCAGCACCCGCCGGGGCAACACCGGGGAGCTGTTTTTT
TRBD1	TRBV6-1	TRBJ2-1	few	CASSEPPGQGVGEQFF	TGTGCCAGCAGTGAACCTCCGGGACAGGGGGTGGGTGAGCAGTTCTTC
.	TRBV7-3	TRBJ1-2	few	CASSLVDTNYGYTF	TGTGCCAGCAGCTTAGTGGACACTAACTATGGCTACACCTTC
.	TRBV5-1	TRBJ1-1	.	CASTPHREFNTEAFF	TGCGCCAGCACCCCTCACAGAGAATTTAACACTGAAGCTTTCTTT
.	TRBV30	TRBJ2-1	.	CAWKPLAGRQFF	TGTGCCTGGAAACCCTTAGCCGGAAGGCAGTTCTTC
.	TRBV12-3/TRBV12-4	TRBJ2-6	few	CASSLGDSGANVLTF	TGTGCCAGCAGTTTAGGGGACTCTGGGGCCAACGTCCTGACTTTC
TRBD2	TRBV6-1	TRBJ2-7	few	CASSHGLAVNYEQYF	TGTGCCAGCAGCCATGGTCTAGCGGTAAACTACGAGCAGTACTTC
TRBD1	TRBV29-1	TRBJ2-2	.	CSARDRANTGELFF	TGCAGCGCGAGGGACAGAGCGAACACCGGGGAGCTGTTTTTT
.	TRBV2	TRBJ1-5	few	CASSSQGDNQPQHF	TGTGCCAGCAGTAGCCAGGGCGACAATCAGCCCCAGCATTTT
TRBD1	TRBV5-1	TRBJ1-2	few	CASSLGQGNSPTYGYTF	TGCGCCAGCAGCTTGGGACAGGGGAATTCGCCGACCTATGGCTACACCTTC
.	TRBV12-3/TRBV12-4	TRBJ1-1	.	CASSLLGLTEAFF	TGTGCCAGCAGTTTACTGGGGCTCACTGAAGCTTTCTTT
.	TRBV6-2/TRBV6-3	TRBJ2-7	few	CASSLPTPGSYEQYF	TGTGCCAGCAGTCTCCCGACACCAGGCTCCTACGAGCAGTACTTC
TRBD1	TRBV28	TRBJ1-6	.	CATEPPGQLNSPLHF	TGTGCCACCGAACCCCCGGGACAGCTGAACTCACCCCTCCACTTT
.	TRBV6-1	TRBJ1-2	.	CASSVKGGYGYTF	TGTGCCAGCAGTGTGAAGGGGGGCTATGGCTACACCTTC
.	TRBV2	TRBJ1-5	few	CASNHNRADQPQHF	TGTGCCAGCAACCACAACAGGGCAGATCAGCCCCAGCATTTT
TRBD1	TRBV11-2	TRBJ2-3	.	CASSYRTGSTDTQYF	TGTGCCAGCAGCTACAGGACAGGGAGCACAGATACGCAGTATTTT
.	TRBV5-1	TRBJ1-2	few	CASRLLYVSQGGGYTF	TGCGCCAGCCGTCTTCTATACGTTTCACAGGGTGGAGGCTACACCTTC
.	TRBV2	TRBJ2-7	few	CASSEGLGSYEQYF	TGTGCCAGCAGTGAAGGTCTCGGGAGTTACGAGCAGTACTTC
.	TRBV20-1	TRBJ2-7	.	CSARDGYEQYF	TGCAGTGCTAGAGATGGGTACGAGCAGTACTTC
.	TRBV2	TRBJ1-6	.	CASSEQDNSPLHF	TGTGCCAGCAGTGAACAAGATAATTCACCCCTCCACTTT
TRBD1	TRBV7-9	TRBJ1-4	.	CASSVQGTNEKLFF	TGTGCTAGCAGCGTACAGGGGACTAATGAAAAACTGTTTTTT
.	TRBV2	TRBJ1-1	few	CASRGNLNTEAFF	TGTGCCAGCAGAGGGAATTTGAACACTGAAGCTTTCTTT
.	TRBV4-2	TRBJ1-2	few	CASSQERSFYGYTF	TGTGCCAGCAGCCAAGAACGTAGTTTCTATGGCTACACCTTC
TRBD1	TRBV28	TRBJ2-7	.	CASSSRTGGYEQYF	TGTGCCAGCAGTAGTAGGACAGGGGGGTACGAGCAGTACTTC